Below, 2 T cell receptor beta chains from the same sample are listed, as sequenced in a study of blood T cells in healthy people across ages. The second PCR ran roughly 7 to 11 cycles with a sample-barcoded 5' primer and J-beta primers. TCRdb reanalysed the 5' RACE reads using MiXCR and keeps one entry per CDR3 protein. Here the sample spans fewer than 2 million distinct CDR3 sequences, about two fifths being singletons. The specimen sequenced was blood. These receptors originate from a human donor in good health.

The rearrangement links TRBV10-3 to TRBJ2-4, with a tentative D call TRBD1 (6 bases). The J call may be faulty, since TRBJ2-5 better matches the DNA end. The CDR3 contains 14 residues. CDR1 is ENHRY and CDR2 is SYGVKD in the germline V gene. Written as DNA, the CDR3 is TGTGCCATCAGCCGAACAGGGTTGGGAGAGACCCAGTACTTC. This gives the protein CAISRTGLGETQYF.

The rearrangement joins TRBV2 to TRBJ2-1, with TRBD2 matching 8 bases. The J call may not be correct, given that the DNA end is closer to TRBJ2-7. This CDR3 contains 16 residues. From germline, CDR1 is SNHLY and CDR2 FYNNEI. The CDR3, as DNA: TGTGCCAGCAGTGAATTGCGGGGGGTCTCCTACAATGAGCAGTACTTC. It yields the protein CASSELRGVSYNEQYF.